The entry that follows covers one T cell receptor (beta chain) sequence. Its antigen is unknown. These data are taken from a study of identical twins. Findings and limits, study-wide: Twins shared out-of-frame alpha sequences with excess low generation probability. Conclusions rested on cross-sectional statistics rather than following the same donors. Monozygotic twin pairs showed more out-of-frame TCR alpha sharing than models estimated. It was possible that invariant MAIT and iNKT cells partly confounded the zero-insertion analyses.

TCRdb analysed the 5' RACE reads with MiXCR anew, one entry per CDR3 protein. The profile shows about 250,000 distinct CDR3 sequences, about 14% of them singletons. The source material was memory (CD45RO+) T cells sorted from blood. The origin of this receptor is a woman between 18 and 30 years old in good health.

The CDR3 DNA is TGTGCCAGCAGAAAAGGGCGGACTGAAGCTTTCTTT. This codes for CASRKGRTEAFF. The genes are TRBV6-5 and TRBJ1-1; D call uncertain. CDR3 length: 12 residues. Deletions cut 6 bases from V and 5 bases from J, with 10 bases between. The germline V gene has CDR1 MNHEY and CDR2 SVGAGI.